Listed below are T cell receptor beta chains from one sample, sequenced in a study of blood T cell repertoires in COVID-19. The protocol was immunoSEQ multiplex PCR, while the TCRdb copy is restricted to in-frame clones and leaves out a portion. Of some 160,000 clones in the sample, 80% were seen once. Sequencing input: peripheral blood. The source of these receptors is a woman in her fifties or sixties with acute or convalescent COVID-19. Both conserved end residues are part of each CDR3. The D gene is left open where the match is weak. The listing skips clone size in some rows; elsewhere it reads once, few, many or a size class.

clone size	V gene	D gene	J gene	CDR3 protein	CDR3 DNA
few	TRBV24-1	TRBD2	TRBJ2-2	CATSQAGLAGTGELFF	TGTGCCACCAGTCAGGCGGGACTAGCGGGGACCGGGGAGCTGTTTTTT
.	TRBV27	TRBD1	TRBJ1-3	CASSLSVRGGGNTIYF	TGTGCCAGCAGTTTATCGGTCAGAGGGGGCGGAAACACCATATATTTT
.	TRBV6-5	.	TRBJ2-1	CASSYQIDRPYNEQFF	TGTGCCAGCAGTTACCAGATAGACAGACCCTACAATGAGCAGTTCTTC
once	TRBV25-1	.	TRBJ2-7	CASSDLQGGSHEQYF	TGTGCCAGCAGTGACCTTCAGGGGGGCAGCCACGAGCAGTACTTC
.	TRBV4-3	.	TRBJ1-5	CASSQDWTTGQPQHF	TGCGCCAGCAGCCAAGATTGGACAACCGGTCAGCCCCAGCATTTT
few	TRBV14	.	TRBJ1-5	CASSQVWPQHF	TGTGCCAGCAGCCAAGTCTGGCCCCAGCATTTT
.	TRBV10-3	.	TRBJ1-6	CAISESKGDYNSPLHF	TGTGCCATCAGTGAGTCGAAAGGGGACTATAATTCACCCCTCCACTTT
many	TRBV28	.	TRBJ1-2	CASSPSSLNYGYTF	TGTGCCAGCAGCCCTTCTAGCCTAAACTATGGCTACACCTTC
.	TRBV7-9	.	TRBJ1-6	CASSLRGGTSNSPLHF	TGTGCCAGCAGCTTAAGGGGAGGAACGTCTAATTCACCCCTCCACTTT
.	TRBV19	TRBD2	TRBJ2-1	CASSTFGGGSRDEQFF	TGTGCCAGTAGTACCTTCGGCGGGGGGTCTAGGGATGAGCAGTTCTTC
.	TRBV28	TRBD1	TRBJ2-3	CASSDFRQGIDTQYF	TGTGCCAGCAGTGACTTCCGACAGGGAATAGATACGCAGTATTTT
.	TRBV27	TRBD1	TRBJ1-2	CASSLSGQGQGVNYGYTF	TGTGCCAGCAGTTTATCGGGACAGGGGCAAGGGGTTAACTATGGCTACACCTTC
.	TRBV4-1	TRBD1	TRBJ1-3	CASSRSRDRGLVYTIYF	TGCGCCAGCAGCCGAAGCCGGGACAGGGGGCTTGTTTACACCATATATTTT
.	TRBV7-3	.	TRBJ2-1	CASSPQYGEQFF	TGTGCCAGCAGCCCCCAGTATGGTGAGCAGTTCTTC
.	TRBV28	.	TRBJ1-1	CAISGVPNTEAFF	TGTGCCATTTCAGGGGTACCGAACACTGAAGCTTTCTTT
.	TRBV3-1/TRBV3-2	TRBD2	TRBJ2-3	CASSPRQRGALGTDTQYF	TGTGCCAGCAGCCCCCGCCAGCGGGGGGCCCTGGGCACAGATACGCAGTATTTT
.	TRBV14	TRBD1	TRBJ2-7	CASNRPGQGPEQYF	TGTGCCAGCAATAGACCGGGACAGGGCCCCGAGCAGTACTTC
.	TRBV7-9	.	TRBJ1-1	CASSLRETEAFF	TGTGCCAGCAGCTTGAGAGAGACTGAAGCTTTCTTT